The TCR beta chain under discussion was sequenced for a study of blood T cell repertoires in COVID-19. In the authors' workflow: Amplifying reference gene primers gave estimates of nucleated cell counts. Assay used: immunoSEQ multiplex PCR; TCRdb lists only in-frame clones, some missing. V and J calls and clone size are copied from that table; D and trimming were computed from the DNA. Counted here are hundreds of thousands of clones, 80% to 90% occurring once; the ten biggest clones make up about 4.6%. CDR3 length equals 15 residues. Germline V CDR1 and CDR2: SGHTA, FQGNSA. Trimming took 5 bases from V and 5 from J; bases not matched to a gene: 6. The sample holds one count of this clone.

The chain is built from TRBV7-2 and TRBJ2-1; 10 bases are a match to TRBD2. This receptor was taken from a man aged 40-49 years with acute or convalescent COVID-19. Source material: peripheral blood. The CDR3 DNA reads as TGTGCCAGCAGCCTCGGACTAGCGGTAAACAATGAGCAGTTCTTC. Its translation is CASSLGLAVNNEQFF.